Listed here are 4 T cell receptor beta chains from one sample, sequenced in a study of T-cell memory formation after mild COVID-19. TCRdb re-derived calls from the 5' RACE reads in MiXCR, one entry per CDR3 protein. The sample lists 92,000 or so distinct CDR3 sequences; about 15% were seen once. Sequencing was carried out using PBMCs or a T cell subset sorted from them (not recorded which). These TCRs come from a young man who had mild COVID-19 (a few samples of this study predate the infection). Cell type and time point are not known.

The V and J genes are TRBV29-1 and TRBJ2-7; D uncertain. The V and J ends lost 4 bases and 6 bases respectively, with 13 bases between them. The CDR3 totals 12 residues. Germline V lookup: CDR1 SQVTM, CDR2 ANQGSEA. The CDR3 nucleotides read TGCAGCGTTGCGAGCGACAACCCCGAGCAGTACTTC. This codes for CSVASDNPEQYF.

This clonotype was observed at least ten times. This sequence joins TRBV4-2 and TRBJ2-7, with TRBD1 matching 8 bases. The V gene end was trimmed by 5 bases and the J gene end by 4 bases; junction bases not matched to a gene: 7. Germline V gene sequence: CDR1 LGHNA, CDR2 YNFKEQ. The CDR3 runs to 14 residues. CDR3 sequence (DNA): TGTGCCAGCAGCACCGACAGGGGTCGGTACGAGCAGTACTTC. Translation gives CASSTDRGRYEQYF.

This clonotype was counted a few times. The chain combines TRBV19 with TRBJ2-1; D is tentatively TRBD1 or TRBD2 (5 bases each). Germline CDR1 and CDR2: LNHDA and SQIVND (reference sequence). V was clipped by 6 bases and J by 0 bases, with 15 bases between them. The CDR3 is made up of 16 amino acids. The CDR3 nucleotides are TGTGCCAGTAGAGCCGGGACCCTTAGCTCCTACAATGAGCAGTTCTTC. Protein: CASRAGTLSSYNEQFF.

This clonotype came up a few times. The chain joins TRBV11-2 to TRBJ2-1, with a possible D match to TRBD2 (6 bases). CDR3 size: 15 residues. Germline CDR1 and CDR2: SGHAT and FQNNGV. V was cut by 1 base and J by 8 bases, with 15 bases left in between. The CDR3 region has the DNA TGTGCCAGCAGCTTAGGGTCTAGGGAGGTCGATGAGCAGTTCTTC. It is translated as CASSLGSREVDEQFF.